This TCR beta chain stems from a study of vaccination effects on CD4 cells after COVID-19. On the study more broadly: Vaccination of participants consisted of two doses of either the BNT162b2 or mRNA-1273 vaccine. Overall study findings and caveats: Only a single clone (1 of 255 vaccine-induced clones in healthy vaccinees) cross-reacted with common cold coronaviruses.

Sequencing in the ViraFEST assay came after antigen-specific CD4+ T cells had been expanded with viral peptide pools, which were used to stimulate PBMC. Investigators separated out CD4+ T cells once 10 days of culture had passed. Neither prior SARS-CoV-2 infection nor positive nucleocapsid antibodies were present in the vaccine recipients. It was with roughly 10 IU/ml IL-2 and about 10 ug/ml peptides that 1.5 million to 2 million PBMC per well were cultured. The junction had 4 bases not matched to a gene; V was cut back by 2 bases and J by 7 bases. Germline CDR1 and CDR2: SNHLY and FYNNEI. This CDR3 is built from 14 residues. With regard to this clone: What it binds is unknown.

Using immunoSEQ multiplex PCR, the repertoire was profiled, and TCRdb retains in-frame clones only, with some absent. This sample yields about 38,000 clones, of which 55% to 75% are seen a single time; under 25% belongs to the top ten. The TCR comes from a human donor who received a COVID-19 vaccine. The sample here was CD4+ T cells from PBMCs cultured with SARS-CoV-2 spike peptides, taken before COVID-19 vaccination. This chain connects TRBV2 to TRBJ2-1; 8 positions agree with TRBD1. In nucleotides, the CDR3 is TGTGCCAGCAGTGAACAGGGGGCCCTTAATGAGCAGTTCTTC. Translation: CASSEQGALNEQFF.